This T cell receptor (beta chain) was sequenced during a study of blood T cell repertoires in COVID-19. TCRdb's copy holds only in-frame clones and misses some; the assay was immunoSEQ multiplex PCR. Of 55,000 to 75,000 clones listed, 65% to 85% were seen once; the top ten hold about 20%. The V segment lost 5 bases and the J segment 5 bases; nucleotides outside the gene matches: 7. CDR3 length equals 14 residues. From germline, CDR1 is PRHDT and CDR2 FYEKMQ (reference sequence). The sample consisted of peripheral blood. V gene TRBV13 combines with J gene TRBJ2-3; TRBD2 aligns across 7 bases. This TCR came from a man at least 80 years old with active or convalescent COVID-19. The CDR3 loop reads CASSLRGVGDTQYF. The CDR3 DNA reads TGTGCCAGCAGCCTCCGGGGGGTTGGAGATACGCAGTATTTT.